The TCR beta chain described here comes from a study of molecular identifiers for immune sequencing clone quantification. MiXCR, run by TCRdb on the PCR reads, gives a single entry per CDR3 protein. The sample consists of about 500,000 distinct CDR3 sequences, less than 30% of them appearing once. This clonotype has just one count. Its antigen is not identified. A much larger clone is a single base away; this may be a read error. Broader study findings: Researchers reportedly could pick up spiked Jurkat TCR RNA from one cell mixed into 1 million or so naive cells.

CDR3 length: 10 residues. Germline lookup yields CDR1 SQVTM and CDR2 ANQGSEA. The chain links TRBV29-1 to TRBJ1-1; D uncertain. The sample comprised naive CD8+ T cells from blood, with Jurkat cell RNA spiked in. Noted subset: FACS-sorted CD8+CD4-CCR7+CD45RA+ naive T cells. This TCR came from a human donor in good health. Some libraries in this study had Jurkat cell RNA spiked in. CDR3 sequence reads: CSIVWGETFF. The CDR3 region has the DNA TGCAGCATTGTATGGGGTGAAACTTTCTTT.